Sequencing of this T cell receptor beta chain was carried out in a study of blood T cell repertoires in COVID-19. Across the study: Sites across the United States, Italy and Spain contributed samples from acute and convalescent COVID-19. PBMCs, B-cell-depleted T cells, or T cells provided the cDNA or gDNA that made up the material.

As originally analysed: Nucleated cell counts were estimated from reference gene primer amplification. The protocol was immunoSEQ multiplex PCR, while the TCRdb copy is restricted to in-frame clones and leaves out a portion. Clone size and V and J calls were adopted from that table, with D and trimming inferred from the DNA. The sample holds roughly 50,000 clones; over 80% are singletons and the top ten take around 8%. The CDR3 spans 15 residues. V shed 4 bases, J shed 1 base, and the junction held 3 bases outside the gene matches. The germline V gene encodes CDR1 SGHTA and CDR2 FQGTGA. This chain uses TRBV7-3 with TRBJ2-2; TRBD2 aligns across 7 bases. Sequenced input: peripheral blood. The receptor comes from a man aged 45-65 years with acute or convalescent COVID-19. CDR3 nucleotide sequence: TGTGCCAGCAGCTCCGCGGGGGAGAACACCGGGGAGCTGTTTTTT. It specifies CASSSAGENTGELFF.